A single T cell receptor (beta chain) is shown here with its context. The sample belongs to a study of blood T cells in healthy people across ages. Germline CDR1 is SGDLS and CDR2 is YYNGEE. The CDR3 sequence is 13 residues long. Trimming left V 2 bases short and J 8 bases short, with 13 bases between. A second PCR of about 6 to 12 cycles used a sample-barcoded 5' primer and a J-beta primer mix. Each cDNA molecule, via a template-switch adaptor with 12 random nucleotides, was tagged. Each CDR3 protein gets one entry after TCRdb re-called the 5' RACE reads with MiXCR. The sample includes just under 550,000 distinct CDR3 sequences, under 30% of them seen just once. The data were also submitted as part of a second study, on T cells of mothers and their children.

V and J are TRBV9 and TRBJ1-2; TRBD1 is a possible D gene (6 bases). The sequenced sample was blood. This sequence originates from a boy younger than 18 in good health. The CDR3 nucleotides read TGTGCCAGCAGCGTTAACAGGGAACGGGGCTACACCTTC. This codes for CASSVNRERGYTF.